These T cell receptor beta chains were read from a single sample in a study of shared clonotypes between healthy human individuals. Repertoires were generated with immunoSEQ multiplex PCR, while TCRdb's copy carries only in-frame clones and drops some. Among some 2,000,000 clones, approximately 96% were seen once, and the ten largest hold about 0.13%. The sequenced material came from naive CD4+ T cells sorted from blood. The receptors were sampled from a man aged 18 to 29 in good health. Each CDR3 is given without its conserved first and last residue.

TRBV2 ASSKTGISYNEQF
TRBV19 ASSVGRDREPQH
TRBV4-1 ASSRTEGVEGRSNTEAF
TRBV10-3 AISGDSRFSEQY
TRBV7-2 ASRAGGPYGYT
TRBV19 ASSTGTGGNYGYT
TRBV5-1 ASSLGSSGRSTQY
TRBV2 ASSEEVRITGELF
TRBV6-5 ASREGGPPQETQY
TRBV10-1 ASSESGLALYNEQF
TRBV5-4 ASSPTGQGMVGNTIY
TRBV30 AWSVRTGGERETQY
TRBV5-1 ASSMAGGNQPQH
TRBV16 ASSQTGRGERNQPQH
TRBV9 ASSTAPQGTQETQY
TRBV11-2 ASRRIGGGYEQY
TRBV5-3 AGSGADTGELF
TRBV6-1 ASSEAGGRTYEQY
TRBV4-1 ASSQFRLGGETQY
TRBV5-1 ASSQSSGASTDTQY
TRBV18 ASSEDRGRGGYT
TRBV6-5 ASSSSRDGGYT
TRBV10-3 ATQGTPNTEAF
TRBV2 ASSEAGGQNQPQH
TRBV10-3 AISESDRVGGYT
TRBV10-3 AISESGQGRGVSTEAF
TRBV7-2 ASSLDRGPYNEQF
TRBV7-3 ASSQTGSTDTQY
TRBV11-2 ASSLSHRWETSEAF
TRBV6-6 ASSYSVGSGNTIY
TRBV19 ASRDRGSLNTEAF
TRBV5-1 ASSLEGRSPPDTQY
TRBV10-3 AISGDGTDTQY
TRBV2 ASSDPLAGGLLSSYNEQF
TRBV19 ASSGGDRHNEQF
TRBV10-3 AISSMGGLYGYT
TRBV19 ASSIRTGTFSNQPQH
TRBV2 ASLQGQRNTEAF
TRBV6-6 ASSMTGVNSPLH
TRBV9 ASSVAERGRSYNEQF
TRBV6-1 ASSEGSGGSDTQY
TRBV6-5 ASSYSWTGGEKLF
TRBV13 ASSLETTDTQY
TRBV27 ASSLGQGREKLF
TRBV4-2 ASSQGLAGYSYNEQF
TRBV7-9 AGLVGEIYGYT
TRBV28 ASSKVQETYEQY
TRBV6-6 ASSYTGYEQY
TRBV5-4 ASSFSVGATYEQY
TRBV28 ASSLPGGGEKLF
TRBV30 AWTPRGRGNTGELF
TRBV5-1 ASSFGPGELF
TRBV7-6 ASSKTGTSGYTGELF
TRBV11-1 ASSPTPGSYEQY
TRBV30 AWSVGGGGGYT
TRBV11-2 ASSGSTEAF
TRBV7-6 ASSLGIPNEKLF
TRBV19 ASSKSPYSLAGYQETQY